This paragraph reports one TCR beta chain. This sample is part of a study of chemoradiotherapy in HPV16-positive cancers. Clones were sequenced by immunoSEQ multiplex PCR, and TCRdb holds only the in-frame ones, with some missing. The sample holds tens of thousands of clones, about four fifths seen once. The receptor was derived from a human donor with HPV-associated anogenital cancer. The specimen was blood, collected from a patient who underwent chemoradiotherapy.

The CDR3 DNA reads as TGTGCCTGGAGCGACAGGGGTGCCAATCAGCCCCAGCATTTT. This translates into CAWSDRGANQPQHF. The V and J genes are TRBV30 and TRBJ1-5, with 8 bases fitting TRBD1. Germline loops: CDR1 GTSNPN, CDR2 SVGIG (reference sequence). Unmatched junction bases numbered 4, after V lost 3 bases and J lost 3 bases. The CDR3 sequence is 14 residues long.